There are a few counts of the clone carrying this TCR beta chain. Its cognate antigen is unknown. This entry is derived from a study of blood T cells in healthy people across ages. On the study more broadly: When template switching was applied, about one barcoded beta molecule was captured per two T cells. The study, taken as a whole, reports: Diversity of TCR beta correlated strongly with naive T cell percentage.

At least 6.5 million PBMCs were isolated per sample. Germline lookup yields CDR1 MNHNS and CDR2 SASEGT. Trimming pared 9 bases from V and 3 bases from J, leaving 12 bases between. The CDR3 totals 13 residues. A sample-barcoded 5' primer and a J-beta primer mix were used in a second PCR of about 7 to 12 cycles. TCRdb called the 5' RACE reads again in MiXCR, with one record for every CDR3 protein. The repertoire holds approximately 1,000,000 distinct CDR3 sequences, with 35% to 45% as singletons. The chain employs TRBV6-1 and TRBJ2-1; tentatively, D is TRBD1 (5 bases). Sequencing was performed on blood. The sequence was obtained from a man between 18 and 29 years old in good health. The CDR3 nucleotides read TGTGCCAGTAGGGCAGGGCTCTACAATGAGCAGTTCTTC. Translated, it gives CASRAGLYNEQFF.